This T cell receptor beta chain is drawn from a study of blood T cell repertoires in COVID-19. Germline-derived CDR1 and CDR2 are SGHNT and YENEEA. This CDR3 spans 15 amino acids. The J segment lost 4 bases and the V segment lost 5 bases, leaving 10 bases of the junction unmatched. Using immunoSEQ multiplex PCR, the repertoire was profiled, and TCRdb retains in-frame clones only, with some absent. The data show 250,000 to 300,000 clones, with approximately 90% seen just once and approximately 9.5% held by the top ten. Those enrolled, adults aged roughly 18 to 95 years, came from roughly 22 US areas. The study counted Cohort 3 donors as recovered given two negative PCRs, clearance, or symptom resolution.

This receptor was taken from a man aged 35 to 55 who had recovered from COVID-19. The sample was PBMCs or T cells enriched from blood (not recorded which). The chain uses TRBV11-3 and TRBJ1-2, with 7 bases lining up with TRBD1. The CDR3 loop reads CASSPSPSGGYGYTF. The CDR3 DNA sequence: TGTGCCAGCAGCCCGAGTCCGTCAGGGGGCTATGGCTACACCTTC. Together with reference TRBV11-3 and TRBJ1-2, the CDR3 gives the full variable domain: EAGVVQSPRYKIIEKKQPVAFWCNPISGHNTLYWYLQNLGQGPELLIRYENEEAVDDSQLPKDRFSAERLKGVDSTLKIQPAELGDSAVYLCASSPSPSGGYGYTFGSGTRLTVV.